The TCR beta chain described here comes from a study of T cells in narcolepsy. Study summary: Donors had narcolepsy type 1 or type 2, or were healthy controls.

Study-wide results and caveats: In some patient and control memory CD4+ samples, autoreactive clones were absent. Autoreactive HCRT-specific and TRIB2-specific clonotypes were marked in same-patient CSF-versus-blood CD4+ comparisons.

Generated by immunoSEQ multiplex PCR, the TCRdb table keeps only in-frame clones and is missing some. Here the sample spans about 35,000 clones, more than 70% being singletons. CDR3 size: 16 residues. Germline loops: CDR1 MGHRA, CDR2 YSYEKL. Trimming shortened V by 0 bases and J by 7 bases, and 16 bases separated the two germline ends. This clone has more than one count but fewer than ten. The antigen remains undetermined. The source of this sequence is a human donor in good health. The sequenced sample was memory (CD45RA-) CD4+ T cells from blood. The chain combines TRBV4-1 with TRBJ1-5, with D unclear. CDR3 coding DNA: TGCGCCAGCAGCCAAGACTATAGGTGGGGTGGGCAGCCCCAGCATTTT. Protein: CASSQDYRWGGQPQHF.